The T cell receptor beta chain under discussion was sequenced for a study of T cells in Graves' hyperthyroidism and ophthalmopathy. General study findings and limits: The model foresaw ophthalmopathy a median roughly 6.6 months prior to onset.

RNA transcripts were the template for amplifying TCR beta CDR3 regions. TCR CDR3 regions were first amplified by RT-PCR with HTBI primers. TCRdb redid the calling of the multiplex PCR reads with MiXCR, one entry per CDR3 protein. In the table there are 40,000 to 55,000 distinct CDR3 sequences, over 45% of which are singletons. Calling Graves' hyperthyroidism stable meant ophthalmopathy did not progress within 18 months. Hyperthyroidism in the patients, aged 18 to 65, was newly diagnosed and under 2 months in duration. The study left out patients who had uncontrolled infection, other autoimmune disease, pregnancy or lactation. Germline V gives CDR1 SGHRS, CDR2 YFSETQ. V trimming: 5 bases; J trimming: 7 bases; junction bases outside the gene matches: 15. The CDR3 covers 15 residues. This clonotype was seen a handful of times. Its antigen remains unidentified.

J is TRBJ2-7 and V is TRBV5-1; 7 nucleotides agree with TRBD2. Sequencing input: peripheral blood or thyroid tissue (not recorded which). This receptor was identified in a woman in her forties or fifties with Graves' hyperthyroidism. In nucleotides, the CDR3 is TGCGCCAGCAGGTCGACCAGCCAGCGGGATCAGGAGCAGTACTTC. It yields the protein CASRSTSQRDQEQYF.